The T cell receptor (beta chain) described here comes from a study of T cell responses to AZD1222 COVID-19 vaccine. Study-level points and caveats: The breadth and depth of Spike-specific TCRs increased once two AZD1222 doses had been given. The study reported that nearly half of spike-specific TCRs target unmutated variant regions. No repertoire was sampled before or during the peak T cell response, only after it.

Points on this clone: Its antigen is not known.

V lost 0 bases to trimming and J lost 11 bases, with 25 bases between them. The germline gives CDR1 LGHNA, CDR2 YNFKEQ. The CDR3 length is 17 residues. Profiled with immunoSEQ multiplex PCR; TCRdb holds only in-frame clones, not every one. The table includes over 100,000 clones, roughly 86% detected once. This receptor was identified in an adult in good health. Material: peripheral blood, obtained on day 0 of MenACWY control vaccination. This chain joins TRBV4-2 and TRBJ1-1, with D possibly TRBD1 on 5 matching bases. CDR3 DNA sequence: TGTGCCAGCAGCCAAGATGGAGGAAGCGGGGCGGGGAGCTTCGCTTTCTTT. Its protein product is CASSQDGGSGAGSFAFF.